A single sample is the source of the 12 T cell receptor beta chains below, sequenced in a study of tumor and adjacent non-tumor tissue in lung cancer. The template was RNA from unsorted bulk tissue. More than 3 cm separated this lung sample from the edge of the tumor. The library came from three nested PCR rounds adapted from ARM-PCR protocols. Via MiXCR, TCRdb re-called the multiplex PCR reads, giving one row per CDR3 protein. Of more than 85,000 distinct CDR3 sequences listed, roughly 60% are singletons. The specimen was distant non-tumor lung tissue. These TCRs come from a man under 40 with non-small cell lung cancer.

A word on this clonotype: Germline and junction disagree at one end, which may indicate a read error. This sequence joins TRBV6-1 and TRBJ2-7, with 8 nucleotides matching TRBD1. CDR3 size: 15 residues. CDR1 and CDR2 from the germline V gene are MNHNS and SASEGT. This CDR3 is CASSATGGLDYEQYF. The DNA for the CDR3 is TGTGCCAGCAGTGCTACAGGGGGTTTAGACTACGAGCAGTACTTT.

CDR3 region: CSVIRWGGELTDQPQHF. The DNA for the CDR3 is TGCAGTGTCATCCGTTGGGGGGGCGAACTTACGGATCAGCCCCAGCATTTT. This chain joins TRBV20-1 and TRBJ1-5; a weak D match, TRBD1 (6 bases). V dropped 7 bases and J dropped 5 bases, with 27 bases sitting between them. The CDR3 extends over 17 amino acids. Germline V gives CDR1 DFQATT, CDR2 SNEGSKA (reference sequence).

With respect to this clonotype: This CDR3 is missing its conserved last phenylalanine or tryptophan, likely due to a read error. This chain joins TRBV11-2 and TRBJ2-3; no reliable D call. The CDR3 sequence is 13 residues long. The germline V gene encodes CDR1 SGHAT and CDR2 FQNNGV. CDR3 region: CASSYLNTDTQYL. The CDR3 DNA reads TGTGCCAGCAGCTATTTAAACACAGATACTCAGTATCTT.

In this sample, this clonotype turned up many times. The CDR3 reads CASSFSGQGAHEQYF. For the CDR3, the DNA is TGTGCCAGCAGTTTCTCGGGACAGGGGGCCCACGAGCAGTACTTC. The chain uses TRBV6-5 and TRBJ2-7, with TRBD1 identical over 12 bases. The germline CDR1 and CDR2 sequences are MNHEY and SVGAGI. V trimming: 4 bases; J trimming: 5 bases; junction bases outside the gene matches: 6. This CDR3 has 15 residues.

In the case of this clonotype: Sequence at one end of the junction differs from germline and may be a read error. J is TRBJ1-1 and V is TRBV29-1; D remains ambiguous. The germline V gene encodes CDR1 SQVTM and CDR2 ANQGSEA. CDR3 length: 10 residues. CDR3 DNA: TGTAGCGTCGGCCCGGAGGAACCTCTCTTT. Translated: CSVGPEEPLF.

At least ten counts were recorded for this clonotype. This sequence joins TRBV6-5 and TRBJ2-1; the D gene could be TRBD1 or TRBD2 (5 bases each). CDR1 MNHEY and CDR2 SVGAGI come from the germline V gene. V dropped 6 bases and J dropped 10 bases, with 10 bases sitting between them. The CDR3 totals 11 residues. CDR3 bases: TGTGCCAGCAGGGAGAGGGGAGAGCAGTTCTTC. This codes for CASRERGEQFF.

With respect to this clonotype: A much larger clone lies one base from this, so it may be a read error. This chain links TRBV4-1 with TRBJ2-7; D unresolved. V dropped 3 bases and J dropped 2 bases, with 14 bases sitting between them. From germline, CDR1 is MGHRA and CDR2 YSYEKL. There are 15 residues in the CDR3. The CDR3 is CASSHDSEEPYEQYF. The CDR3 region has the DNA TGCGCCAGCAGCCACGACTCTGAAGAGCCCTACGAGCAGTACTTC.

By frequency in the sample, this clonotype is medium-sized. The chain is built from TRBV29-1 and TRBJ1-2, with D unclear. Trimming took 0 bases from V and 1 from J, leaving 12 bases between them. The CDR3 is 15 amino acids. CDR1 and CDR2 (germline): SQVTM, ANQGSEA. CDR3 loop: CSVEDWADLNYGYTF. In DNA, the CDR3 is TGCAGCGTTGAAGATTGGGCGGACCTTAACTATGGCTACACCTTC.

This clonotype was detected only a few times. The chain carries TRBV5-1 and TRBJ2-2, with D maybe TRBD1 (6 bases). CDR3 length: 16 amino acids. CDR1 is SGHRS, CDR2 YFSETQ, per germline. V gave up 1 base and J gave up 0 bases, with 10 bases separating them. CDR3 loop: CASSLMGAANTGELFF. The CDR3, as DNA: TGCGCCAGCAGCTTGATGGGGGCAGCGAACACCGGGGAGCTGTTTTTT.

This clonotype was counted many times. The CDR3 sequence is CASSLARDGSPLHF. CDR3 bases: TGTGCCAGCAGCTTAGCCAGGGATGGGTCACCCCTCCACTTT. The chain joins TRBV13 to TRBJ1-6; a possible D gene is TRBD1 (5 bases). This CDR3 is 14 amino acids long. Germline assignment: CDR1 PRHDT and CDR2 FYEKMQ (reference sequence). Trimming left V 1 base short and J 10 bases short, with 11 bases between.

Turning to this clonotype: A read error is possible here, since a much larger clone lies one base away. Because the CDR3's place on the DNA is in doubt, the DNA is left out and the CDR3 is given as listed by TCRdb. J is TRBJ1-1 and V is TRBV20-1. Germline CDR1 and CDR2: DFQATT and SNEGSKA (reference sequence). The CDR3 is 14 residues long, ends included. The CDR3 sequence is CSAASVGLGTETFF.

Of note for this clonotype: This likely comes from a read error, as the CDR3 has no conserved phenylalanine or tryptophan at its end. This chain connects TRBV11-2 to TRBJ2-4, with TRBD2 as a possible D gene (6 bases). Germline lookup yields CDR1 SGHAT and CDR2 FQNNGV. Deletions cut 1 base from V and 8 bases from J, with 6 bases between. CDR3 length: 12 residues. The DNA of the CDR3 is TGTGCCAGCAGCTTAGGGGAGGACATTCAGTACTTG. Amino acid sequence: CASSLGEDIQYL.